The clone carrying this TCR beta chain was recorded once. Its antigen is not known. The assay was immunoSEQ multiplex PCR, and TCRdb's table has in-frame clones only and misses some. The sample has around 2.3 million clones, approximately 96% seen once. These data originate in a study of shared clonotypes between healthy human individuals. Study-wide results and caveats: Naive subsets generally exceeded memory subsets in estimated richness. Represented diversity, genetic and exposure-history alike, was limited by few donors.

Study donors comprised healthy, HIV-negative adults devoid of recent acute infection or vaccination. V dropped 1 base and J dropped 5 bases, with 26 bases sitting between them. Germline V gene lookup returns CDR1 LNHDA and CDR2 SQIVND (reference sequence). CDR3 length equals 20 residues. Sequences were obtained from naive CD4+ T cells sorted from blood. Regarding subset: CD45RA+ positively selected. The TCR was taken from a young man in good health. J is TRBJ1-4 and V is TRBV19, with D possibly matching TRBD1 (5 bases). This CDR3 is CASSIVRRGNPSLMNEKLFF. CDR3 DNA sequence: TGTGCCAGTAGTATAGTCCGACGGGGGAACCCAAGCCTAATGAATGAAAAACTGTTTTTT.